Below are 29 T cell receptor beta chains sequenced from a single sample in a study of blood T cell repertoires in COVID-19. TCRdb's table, derived via immunoSEQ multiplex PCR, lists solely in-frame clones and lacks some. The sample comprises around 300,000 clones, over 75% of which are singletons, and 1% rests with the top ten. The material sequenced was peripheral blood. The receptors were sampled from a man aged 45-60 years with active or convalescent COVID-19.

The chain employs TRBV24-1 and TRBJ2-2, with 8 bases matching TRBD1. There are 16 residues in the CDR3. V gave up 2 bases and J gave up 4 bases; unmatched junction bases: 5. The V gene's germline CDR1 is KGHDR and CDR2 SFDVKD. The CDR3 coding sequence is TGTGCCACCAGTGATTCAGGGGGCGCGAGCACCGGGGAGCTGTTTTTT. Its protein is CATSDSGGASTGELFF.

The chain employs TRBV10-3 and TRBJ1-1; 9 bases are shared with TRBD1. After removal of 10 bases from V and 1 base from J, the junction contained 7 bases not matched to a gene. From germline, CDR1 is ENHRY and CDR2 SYGVKD. This CDR3 has 14 amino acids. The CDR3 loop is CATADRGRNTEAFF. The DNA of the CDR3 is TGTGCCACCGCGGACAGGGGCCGGAACACTGAAGCTTTCTTT.

The V call is TRBV7-3, the J call TRBJ2-2; TRBD1 agrees at 8 bases. Germline V CDR1 and CDR2: SGHTA, FQGTGA. The CDR3 sequence is 14 residues long. V trimming: 5 bases; J trimming: 5 bases; junction bases outside the gene matches: 4. CDR3 nucleotide sequence: TGTGCCAGCAGCGCCGACAGGGGAACCGGGGAGCTGTTTTTT. Translation gives CASSADRGTGELFF.

The chain carries TRBV4-2 and TRBJ2-3, with 8 bases lining up with TRBD2. Germline trimming cut 3 bases from V and 3 bases from J; bases unmatched to any gene: 23. The CDR3 has 21 residues. CDR1 and CDR2 from the germline V gene are LGHNA and YNFKEQ. The CDR3 bases are TGTGCCAGCAGCCACCCCTCCGGGGCTGGGACTAGTCTGAGAGGTACAGATACGCAGTATTTT. As protein: CASSHPSGAGTSLRGTDTQYF.

The chain is built from TRBV19 and TRBJ2-1, with 7 bases identical to TRBD2. Germline trimming cut 1 base from V and 8 bases from J; bases unmatched to any gene: 8. CDR3 size: 15 residues. Per germline, CDR1 LNHDA and CDR2 SQIVND (reference sequence). CDR3: CASSIGANGGYEQFF. The CDR3 DNA follows: TGTGCCAGTAGTATAGGGGCGAACGGGGGGTATGAGCAGTTCTTC. Variable domain in full (rest from reference TRBV19 and TRBJ2-1): DGGITQSPKYLFRKEGQNVTLSCEQNLNHDAMYWYRQDPGQGLRLIYYSQIVNDFQKGDIAEGYSVSREKKESFPLTVTSAQKNPTAFYLCASSIGANGGYEQFFGPGTRLTVL.

This clone was observed once. The chain carries TRBV29-1 and TRBJ2-3; 8 bases fit TRBD2. The CDR3 is 15 residues long. CDR1 is SQVTM, CDR2 ANQGSEA, per germline. V was pared by 5 bases and J by 1 base, with 8 bases of the junction left unmatched. The CDR3 region is CSVNGGAWGTDTQYF. The CDR3 DNA is TGCAGCGTTAACGGGGGGGCCTGGGGCACAGATACGCAGTATTTT.

With regard to this clone: Other DNA sequences in this specimen translate into the identical CDR3. The V gene is TRBV28, the J gene TRBJ2-1; D might be TRBD2 (5 bases). Germline lookup yields CDR1 MDHEN and CDR2 SYDVKM. There are 16 residues in the CDR3. With 4 bases removed from V and 6 bases from J, the gap between germline ends came to 19 bases. In DNA form, the CDR3 reads TGTGCCAGCAGTTCCCCCGCGGGTGGTCGGGGCAATGAGCAGTTCTTC. This translates into CASSSPAGGRGNEQFF.

The J gene is TRBJ2-2, the V gene TRBV11-3; 9 bases line up with TRBD2. CDR3 size: 14 residues. From germline, CDR1 is SGHNT and CDR2 YENEEA. After removal of 3 bases from V and 6 bases from J, the junction contained 2 bases not matched to a gene. The CDR3, as DNA: TGTGCCAGCAGCTTCGGGACTAGCTCCGGGGAGCTGTTTTTT. This codes for CASSFGTSSGELFF.

The CDR3 sequence is CAWSTPGLEAFF. CDR3 sequence (DNA): TGTGCCTGGAGTACACCGGGACTTGAAGCTTTCTTT. The chain joins TRBV30 to TRBJ1-1, with D possibly being TRBD1 (5 bases). Germline CDR1 and CDR2: GTSNPN and SVGIG (reference sequence). V was cut by 2 bases and J by 7 bases, with 11 bases left in between. This CDR3 has 12 amino acids.

This clone turned up a few times. DNA for the CDR3: TGTGCCAGTAGTATTGAGGACAGGCCCGAAGCTTTCTTT. Translating it yields CASSIEDRPEAFF. J is TRBJ1-1 and V is TRBV19, with TRBD1 matching over 7 bases. This CDR3 has 13 residues. The germline V gene has CDR1 LNHDA and CDR2 SQIVND (reference sequence). V lost 3 bases and J lost 8; bases outside the gene matches: 6.

On this clone: The junction does not match germline at one end; this may be a read error. This chain connects TRBV6-2 or TRBV6-3 to TRBJ2-5; 7 nucleotides agree with TRBD2. The CDR3 sequence is 15 residues long. The germline V gene has CDR1 MNHEY and CDR2 SVGEGT. The CDR3 sequence: CASSYSRGVQGTQYF. The CDR3 coding sequence is TGTGCCAGCAGTTACTCACGGGGGGTCCAAGGGACCCAGTACTTC.

The chain has TRBV27 and TRBJ1-6, with 8 bases aligning to TRBD1. Unmatched junction bases numbered 11, after V lost 4 bases and J lost 6 bases. This CDR3 comprises 17 residues. Germline values: CDR1 MNHEY, CDR2 SMNVEV (reference sequence). CDR3 amino acids: CASSSGQGPPFNSPLHF. CDR3 nucleotides: TGTGCCAGCAGTTCCGGACAGGGCCCGCCATTTAATTCACCCCTCCACTTT.

The rearrangement joins TRBV2 to TRBJ2-1; 11 bases are shared with TRBD2. J was trimmed by 7 bases and V by 5 bases; bases with no gene match: 7. CDR1 is SNHLY, CDR2 FYNNEI, per germline. The CDR3 is made up of 15 amino acids. The DNA for the CDR3 is TGTGCCAGCAGTAAGGGACTAGCGGACACTAATGAGCAGTTCTTC. Amino acids: CASSKGLADTNEQFF.

Details on this clone: Distinct nucleotide sequences in the sample also encode this CDR3. The CDR3 protein is CASSQGGGRYEQYF. In DNA form, the CDR3 reads TGTGCCAGCAGCCAGGGCGGGGGGAGGTACGAGCAGTACTTC. The chain combines TRBV3-1 (or the pseudogene TRBV3-2) with TRBJ2-7, with 8 bases aligning to TRBD2. Germline assignment: CDR1 LGHDT and CDR2 YNNKEL (reference sequence). With 3 bases clipped from V and 4 bases from J, the junction kept 5 bases outside the gene matches. The length of the CDR3 is 14 residues.

The chain links TRBV10-3 to TRBJ2-3, with D tentatively TRBD2 (5 bases). Deletions cut 0 bases from V and 4 bases from J, with 8 bases between. Germline CDR1 and CDR2: ENHRY and SYGVKD. The CDR3 is 14 residues long. DNA for the CDR3: TGTGCCATCAGTGAGTCGCTAGCAGCAGATACGCAGTATTTT. Protein: CAISESLAADTQYF.

As concerns this clone: Other DNA sequences in the same sample also yield this CDR3. The chain has TRBV2 and TRBJ1-6, with 9 bases identical to TRBD1. The CDR3 is made up of 16 amino acids. Unmatched junction bases numbered 6, after V lost 2 bases and J lost 7 bases. In germline, CDR1 is SNHLY, CDR2 FYNNEI. In nucleotides, the CDR3 is TGTGCCAGCAGTGAATTCTGGGACAGGGCGAATTCACCCCTCCACTTT. Its protein product is CASSEFWDRANSPLHF.

The chain uses TRBV6-2 or TRBV6-3 and TRBJ1-1; D is possibly TRBD1 (5 bases). CDR3 length: 16 amino acids. Germline CDR1 reads MNHEY; CDR2 reads SVGEGT. V was shortened by 0 bases and J by 2 bases, with 13 bases between the two germline ends. CDR3 DNA sequence: TGTGCCAGCAGTTACTCGCCTCCGGGGGATAACACTGAAGCTTTCTTT. It is translated as CASSYSPPGDNTEAFF.

The CDR3 loop reads CASSPGTEAFF. In nucleotides, the CDR3 is TGTGCCAGCAGCCCCGGGACAGAAGCTTTCTTT. The chain joins TRBV7-2 to TRBJ1-1, with a possible D match to TRBD1 (6 bases). Trimming cost V 5 bases and J 8 bases, with 9 bases left between them. The CDR3 length is 11 residues. CDR1 SGHTA and CDR2 FQGNSA come from the germline V gene. The full variable domain, rest sourced from reference TRBV7-2 and TRBJ1-1, is GAGVSQSPSNKVTEKGKDVELRCDPISGHTALYWYRQSLGQGLEFLIYFQGNSAPDKSGLPSDRFSAERTGGSVSTLTIQRTQQEDSAVYLCASSPGTEAFFGQGTRLTVV.

The V and J genes are TRBV30 and TRBJ2-7, with a weak D call TRBD1 (6 bases). CDR1 is GTSNPN, CDR2 SVGIG, per germline (reference sequence). V was cut by 1 base and J by 4 bases, with 8 bases left in between. The CDR3 contains 12 residues. CDR3 sequence reads: CAWSAQGYEQYF. The CDR3 DNA is TGTGCCTGGAGTGCCCAGGGGTACGAGCAGTACTTC.

This clone was detected a few times. The identical CDR3 is also encoded by other nucleotide sequences in the sample. The chain uses TRBV7-2 and TRBJ2-7; 11 nucleotides line up with TRBD2. The CDR3 runs 14 residues. The J segment lost 7 bases and the V segment lost 3 bases, leaving 5 bases of the junction unmatched. Looked up from germline, CDR1 is SGHTA and CDR2 is FQGNSA. The CDR3, as DNA: TGTGCCAGCAGCTTTAGCGGGGGGGCCTTAGAGCAGTACTTC. This encodes CASSFSGGALEQYF.

The rearrangement uses TRBV10-2 and TRBJ1-3, with 9 bases aligning to TRBD1. Germline CDR1 WSHSY, CDR2 SAAADI. Losses at the gene ends were 10 bases for V and 4 bases for J; bases not matched to a gene: 14. The CDR3 contains 16 residues. CDR3 sequence reads: CATSGRTGGRGNTIYF. The CDR3 region has the DNA TGCGCCACCTCGGGCCGTACAGGGGGCCGGGGAAACACCATATATTTT.

The V and J genes are TRBV24-1 and TRBJ2-2, with a tentative D call TRBD1 (6 bases). V was pared by 1 base and J by 7 bases, with 15 bases between. This CDR3 is built from 16 residues. From germline, CDR1 is KGHDR and CDR2 SFDVKD. CDR3 DNA: TGTGCCACCAGTGATTTCACAGGGTATGGGAACGGGGAGCTGTTTTTT. Protein product: CATSDFTGYGNGELFF.

As DNA, the CDR3 is TGTGCCAGCAGCTTCGTGGCGGCGGAGACCCAGTACTTC. This codes for CASSFVAAETQYF. The chain uses TRBV7-9 and TRBJ2-5; D ambiguous. The germline V and J ends were trimmed by 3 bases and 5 bases, with 10 bases remaining between them. This CDR3 region has 13 residues. The V gene's germline CDR1 is SEHNR and CDR2 FQNEAQ (reference sequence).

The V and J genes are TRBV7-8 and TRBJ1-1, with D possibly being TRBD1 (5 bases). The CDR3 length is 13 residues. Germline CDR1 reads SGHVS; CDR2 reads FQNEAQ. The V and J ends lost 7 bases and 1 base respectively, with 10 bases between them. The DNA of the CDR3 is TGTGCCAGCACCGTCGACAGGAACACTGAAGCTTTCTTT. Its translation is CASTVDRNTEAFF.

The chain has TRBV27 and TRBJ2-7; weak D call: TRBD1 (6 bases). The V end was cut by 5 bases, the J end by 3 bases, with 14 bases between. Germline loops: CDR1 MNHEY, CDR2 SMNVEV (reference sequence). The CDR3 is 14 amino acids. CDR3 bases: TGTGCCAGCAGTCAAACAGGGAACTTCTACGAGCAGTACTTC. It encodes CASSQTGNFYEQYF.

The chain joins TRBV3-1 (or the pseudogene TRBV3-2) to TRBJ2-6, with D maybe TRBD1 (6 bases). Germline loops: CDR1 LGHDT, CDR2 YNNKEL (reference sequence). This CDR3 contains 15 residues. The germline V and J ends were trimmed by 7 bases and 1 base, with 11 bases remaining between them. CDR3 protein: CASTKTGSGANVLTF. The CDR3 nucleotides read TGTGCCAGCACCAAAACAGGGTCTGGGGCCAACGTCCTGACTTTC.

The rearrangement uses TRBV6-2 or TRBV6-3 and TRBJ1-1; TRBD1 matches at 8 bases. In germline, CDR1 is MNHEY, CDR2 SVGEGT. The CDR3 is 16 amino acids. V lost 1 base and J lost 10; bases outside the gene matches: 14. The CDR3 DNA is TGTGCCAGCAGTTACTGGCCCGGACAGGGAAGTGGGGGAGCTTTCTTT. It is translated as CASSYWPGQGSGGAFF.

J is TRBJ1-2 and V is TRBV5-1; the match to TRBD1 covers 12 bases. The CDR3 has 15 residues. V was clipped by 4 bases and J by 7 bases; unmatched bases: 8. CDR1 is SGHRS and CDR2 is YFSETQ in the germline V gene. CDR3 in DNA: TGCGCCAGCAGCAACCCGGGACAGGGGGCGCGTGGCTACACCTTC. Translation: CASSNPGQGARGYTF.

J is TRBJ1-5 and V is TRBV28; 9 bases line up with TRBD1. The CDR3 extends over 14 amino acids. V lost 7 bases and J lost 5; bases outside the gene matches: 6. Germline loops: CDR1 MDHEN, CDR2 SYDVKM. The CDR3 nucleotides are TGTGCCAGCACTTCCGGGACAGGGTATCAGCCCCAGCATTTT. It specifies CASTSGTGYQPQHF.